The 25 T cell receptor beta chains reported below all come from one sample, sequenced in a study of T cell responses to AZD1222 COVID-19 vaccine. Measured with immunoSEQ multiplex PCR; TCRdb has only the in-frame clones, and not every one. The sample has roughly 170,000 clones, roughly 94% seen once. Here the sequenced sample was peripheral blood, taken 28 days after the second AZD1222 dose. Receptors were obtained from an adult who received the AZD1222 COVID-19 vaccine.

The chain combines TRBV18 with TRBJ2-3; D remains unclear. Germline V lookup: CDR1 KGHSH, CDR2 LQKENI. Trimming removed 0 bases at V and 6 bases at J, with 13 bases between. This CDR3 comprises 15 residues. CDR3 in DNA: TGTGCCAGCTCACCACCAGGCCTAAGTGGGGATACGCAGTATTTT. Translation gives CASSPPGLSGDTQYF.

This clone was observed once. This sequence joins TRBV5-1 and TRBJ2-2; D might be TRBD2 (6 bases). CDR1 and CDR2 from the germline V gene are SGHRS and YFSETQ. Deletions cut 2 bases from V and 2 bases from J, with 10 bases between. CDR3 length: 15 amino acids. The CDR3 DNA reads as TGCGCCAGCAGCTTTTCTAGCGCCAACACCGGGGAGCTGTTTTTT. It specifies CASSFSSANTGELFF.

The rearrangement uses TRBV6-5 and TRBJ1-5; possible D gene TRBD1, 5 bases. Trimming left V 6 bases short and J 7 bases short, with 13 bases between. From germline, CDR1 is MNHEY and CDR2 SVGAGI. The CDR3 loop spans 13 amino acids. The CDR3: CASSLMQGQPQHF. The CDR3 bases are TGTGCCAGCAGCTTAATGCAGGGCCAGCCCCAGCATTTT.

In this sample, this clone turned up once. The chain is built from TRBV27 and TRBJ2-3, with D perhaps TRBD2 (5 bases). V lost 5 bases and J lost 5, with 14 bases in between. CDR1 MNHEY and CDR2 SMNVEV come from the germline V gene (reference sequence). The CDR3 runs 14 residues. DNA for the CDR3: TGTGCCAGCAGTGAGAGAGGGTGGAGAGATACGCAGTATTTT. This translates into CASSERGWRDTQYF.

The rearrangement joins TRBV18 to TRBJ1-5; 9 bases match TRBD1. The junction had 7 bases not matched to a gene; V was cut back by 2 bases and J by 2 bases. CDR1 and CDR2 (germline): KGHSH, LQKENI. This CDR3 region has 17 residues. The CDR3 nucleotides read TGTGCCAGCTCACCAACGTACAGGGGGCAAGGCAATCAGCCCCAGCATTTT. Protein sequence: CASSPTYRGQGNQPQHF.

The chain uses TRBV27 and TRBJ2-1; possible D gene TRBD1, 6 bases. The CDR3 sequence is 12 residues long. Per germline, CDR1 MNHEY and CDR2 SMNVEV (reference sequence). V dropped 8 bases and J dropped 10 bases, with 15 bases sitting between them. CDR3 sequence (DNA): TGTGCCAGCGTAGGGGGAGATGCCGAGCAGTTCTTC. Its protein is CASVGGDAEQFF.

The chain is built from TRBV6-5 and TRBJ1-3; D gene unclear. This CDR3 is 16 amino acids long. Germline V CDR1 and CDR2: MNHEY, SVGAGI. Trimming stripped 0 bases from V and 0 bases from J, with 9 bases between. CDR3 region: CASSYSWGPSGNTIYF. The CDR3 DNA follows: TGTGCCAGCAGTTACTCCTGGGGTCCCTCTGGAAACACCATATATTTT.

This chain joins TRBV18 and TRBJ2-5; possibly TRBD1 for D (6 bases). The CDR3 is 16 amino acids. V gave up 6 bases and J gave up 3 bases, with 20 bases separating them. Germline V gives CDR1 KGHSH, CDR2 LQKENI. The CDR3 spells CASSLQGLVVEETQYF. CDR3 sequence (DNA): TGTGCCAGCTCCCTCCAGGGGTTAGTCGTCGAAGAGACCCAGTACTTC.

In DNA, the CDR3 is TGTGCCAGCAGCCTCGCGGGGGGACGGGTGAACACCGGGGAGCTGTTTTTT. Amino acid sequence: CASSLAGGRVNTGELFF. The gene calls are TRBV7-3 and TRBJ2-2, with 8 bases that match TRBD2. Trimming at V came to 5 bases and at J to 1 base, leaving 9 bases not matched to a gene. The germline V gene has CDR1 SGHTA and CDR2 FQGTGA. The CDR3 contains 17 residues.

The chain is built from TRBV19 and TRBJ1-4; D is undetermined. This CDR3 comprises 15 residues. Germline V gene lookup returns CDR1 LNHDA and CDR2 SQIVND (reference sequence). V lost 3 bases and J 0 bases, leaving 8 bases between the germline ends. Written as DNA, the CDR3 is TGTGCCAGTAGTATTCGTGGCGCAACTAATGAAAAACTGTTTTTT. It translates to CASSIRGATNEKLFF.

The chain combines TRBV2 with TRBJ1-1; 9 bases align to TRBD1. The CDR3 is 15 amino acids. V shed 6 bases, J shed 2 bases, and the junction held 7 bases outside the gene matches. Germline CDR1 is SNHLY and CDR2 is FYNNEI. DNA for the CDR3: TGTGCCAGCAGCCCAAGGACAGGGGCTAACACTGAAGCTTTCTTT. This codes for CASSPRTGANTEAFF.

The chain is built from TRBV2 and TRBJ1-1; weak D call: TRBD1 (5 bases). The V gene's germline CDR1 is SNHLY and CDR2 FYNNEI. The CDR3 spans 13 residues. The CDR3 region has the DNA TGTGCAAAAGTGGGGGAGGCGGACACTGAAGCTTTCTTT. Translating gives CAKVGEADTEAFF.

This sequence joins TRBV7-2 and TRBJ2-1, with a tentative D call TRBD1 (5 bases). Trimming removed 5 bases from V and 6 bases from J, with 14 bases in between. Germline-derived CDR1 and CDR2 are SGHTA and FQGNSA. The CDR3 is 14 residues long. CDR3 coding DNA: TGTGCCAGCAGCCCCCTCCTAGGGGTCAATGAGCAGTTCTTC. Amino acid sequence: CASSPLLGVNEQFF. Full variable domain (outside the CDR3, taken from reference TRBV7-2 and TRBJ2-1): GAGVSQSPSNKVTEKGKDVELRCDPISGHTALYWYRQSLGQGLEFLIYFQGNSAPDKSGLPSDRFSAERTGGSVSTLTIQRTQQEDSAVYLCASSPLLGVNEQFFGPGTRLTVL.

The CDR3 bases are TGTGCCAGCGGCCCATACACAGATACGCAGTATTTT. Protein product: CASGPYTDTQYF. The chain uses TRBV6-5 and TRBJ2-3; D remains ambiguous. V lost 8 bases, J lost 2 bases, and 8 bases lay in between. CDR1 is MNHEY, CDR2 SVGAGI, per germline. CDR3 length: 12 residues.

The gene calls are TRBV7-3 and TRBJ2-3, with 8 bases that match TRBD1. The V gene's germline CDR1 is SGHTA and CDR2 FQGTGA. The V and J ends lost 5 bases and 0 bases, in that order; junction bases with no gene match: 7. This CDR3 is built from 16 residues. The CDR3 DNA sequence: TGTGCCAGCAGCCCGGGACAGGATCCAAGCACAGATACGCAGTATTTT. It is translated as CASSPGQDPSTDTQYF.

J is TRBJ1-6 and V is TRBV24-1; tentative D call: TRBD1 (5 bases). Germline V lookup: CDR1 KGHDR, CDR2 SFDVKD. V lost 6 bases and J 14 bases, leaving 13 bases between the germline ends. There are 12 residues in the CDR3. The CDR3 DNA reads as TGTGCCACCAGTTCGGGGGGATCGGCCCTCCACTTT. Its translation: CATSSGGSALHF.

The V and J genes are TRBV9 and TRBJ2-1; 9 bases agree with TRBD2. V trimming: 0 bases; J trimming: 5 bases; junction bases outside the gene matches: 12. The germline CDR1 and CDR2 sequences are SGDLS and YYNGEE. The CDR3 is made up of 18 amino acids. This chain's CDR3 is CASSVVRKVAGAHNEQFF. As DNA, the CDR3 is TGTGCCAGCAGCGTAGTTCGGAAGGTAGCGGGGGCCCACAATGAGCAGTTCTTC.

Concerning this clone: The sample has other DNA sequences that encode this CDR3 too. The V gene is TRBV19, the J gene TRBJ1-6; D gene uncertain. Germline-derived CDR1 and CDR2 are LNHDA and SQIVND (reference sequence). This CDR3 has 14 amino acids. The germline V and J ends were trimmed by 9 bases and 0 bases, with 9 bases remaining between them. The CDR3 region is CASGQSSYNSPLHF. The CDR3 region has the DNA TGTGCCAGCGGGCAGAGCTCCTATAATTCACCCCTCCACTTT.

The chain has TRBV28 and TRBJ2-1; 12 nucleotides agree with TRBD2. This CDR3 has 17 amino acids. With 8 bases clipped from V and 6 bases from J, the junction kept 14 bases outside the gene matches. CDR1 MDHEN and CDR2 SYDVKM come from the germline V gene. The CDR3 sequence: CASGGTSGLRGFNEQFF. In nucleotides, the CDR3 is TGTGCCAGCGGCGGGACTAGCGGGCTGAGAGGGTTCAATGAGCAGTTCTTC. The whole variable domain, filled in from reference TRBV28 and TRBJ2-1, reads DVKVTQSSRYLVKRTGEKVFLECVQDMDHENMFWYRQDPGLGLRLIYFSYDVKMKEKGDIPEGYSVSREKKERFSLILESASTNQTSMYLCASGGTSGLRGFNEQFFGPGTRLTVL.

The chain links TRBV11-2 to TRBJ2-1, with 7 bases aligning to TRBD2. This CDR3 spans 17 amino acids. The germline V gene encodes CDR1 SGHAT and CDR2 FQNNGV. Unmatched junction bases numbered 12, after V lost 0 bases and J lost 7 bases. For the CDR3, the DNA is TGTGCCAGCAGCTTAGAACAAGCGGGGCGTGTGAGGAATGAGCAGTTCTTC. Translated, it gives CASSLEQAGRVRNEQFF.

The J gene is TRBJ2-5, the V gene TRBV18; 7 bases fit TRBD1. This CDR3 is built from 18 residues. From germline, CDR1 is KGHSH and CDR2 LQKENI. Losses at the gene ends were 3 bases for V and 0 bases for J; bases not matched to a gene: 13. This chain's CDR3 is CASSPSSFGQAYQETQYF. The DNA of the CDR3 is TGTGCCAGCTCACCGTCTTCATTTGGACAGGCCTACCAAGAGACCCAGTACTTC.

The chain uses TRBV7-9 and TRBJ2-1; the D gene is possibly TRBD1 (6 bases). CDR1 and CDR2 (germline): SEHNR, FQNEAQ (reference sequence). The CDR3 totals 15 residues. V was trimmed by 1 base and J by 8 bases, leaving 15 bases between them. In nucleotides, the CDR3 is TGTGCCAGCAGCTTAGGGGCAGGGGCGATCGATGAGCAGTTCTTC. Its translation is CASSLGAGAIDEQFF.

The chain uses TRBV27 and TRBJ1-4, with 7 bases fitting TRBD1. CDR1 and CDR2 (germline): MNHEY, SMNVEV (reference sequence). Trimming at V came to 6 bases and at J to 5 bases, leaving 6 bases not matched to a gene. This CDR3 contains 14 residues. CDR3: CASSRGTVNEKLFF. DNA of the CDR3: TGTGCCAGCAGCCGGGGGACAGTGAATGAAAAACTGTTTTTT.

V and J are TRBV27 and TRBJ1-4; D is undetermined. CDR3 length: 14 amino acids. Germline V gene sequence: CDR1 MNHEY, CDR2 SMNVEV (reference sequence). V gave up 5 bases and J gave up 1 base, with 8 bases separating them. The CDR3 sequence: CASSPDQTNEKLFF. CDR3 nucleotide sequence: TGTGCCAGCAGTCCAGACCAAACTAATGAAAAACTGTTTTTT.

The chain has TRBV25-1 and TRBJ2-1; 14 bases are a match to TRBD2. This CDR3 contains 15 residues. With V trimmed by 8 bases and J by 7 bases, 7 bases remained unmatched. Germline V lookup: CDR1 MGHDK, CDR2 SYGVNS. CDR3 sequence reads: CASGTSGSNSNEQFF. CDR3 nucleotide sequence: TGTGCCAGCGGGACTAGCGGGAGCAACTCGAATGAGCAGTTCTTC.